This record covers a single T cell receptor beta chain. Its cognate antigen has yet to be identified. Compared with germline, one end of the junction differs, possibly owing to a read error. The sample is drawn from a study of tumor-infiltrating lymphocytes in primary liver carcinoma (TCRdb year 2017). In terms of the full investigation: The five patients, three men and two women aged 30 to 69 years, had hepatocellular carcinoma (four) or combined HCC and intrahepatic cholangiocarcinoma (one). Repertoires from technical replicates were highly reproducible, with mean shared-clone rates around 0.87 and correlation coefficients above 0.98. The tumors of the five patients were staged as T1-T3 N0M0, with maximum diameters ranging from about 4 to 10 cm. The 25 or so tumor region samples were profiled with Agilent mRNA microarrays so that TCRbeta repertoire diversity could be related to the local molecular phenotype. TCRbeta repertoire sequencing covered 35 or so specimens from 5 patients: around 25 tumor regions, 5 adjacent noncancerous liver tissues and 5 peripheral blood samples. Each sample produced roughly 3.65 to 7.5 million productive TCRbeta reads, and read depth showed no significant difference between tissue types. TCRbeta repertoire sequencing, expression microarrays and whole-exome sequencing were combined in the study across five regions of each liver tumor, with adjacent normal tissue and blood also included. General findings and caveats noted by the study authors: Consistent with antigen-driven expansion, pairs of tumor regions showed higher repertoire overlap (mean roughly 36%) than either tumor-adjacent pairs (around 17%) or tumor-blood pairs (roughly 14%). Comparison of CD4+ and CD8+ T cell repertoires was precluded by the use of bulk unsorted samples. The study included only four or five patients, and the authors note findings should be validated in a larger study. Only the TCR beta chain was sequenced, so true repertoire diversity is likely underestimated because unpaired alpha chains were not captured. The top 250 clones made up a significantly larger repertoire fraction in tumors than in blood (p = 0.039). Only roughly 7-25% of top clones appeared in all five regions of a tumor, which suggests that tumor-infiltrating T cells are spatially heterogeneous.

Total RNA and DNA were co-extracted without cell sorting from approximately 22-30 mg of bulk tissue using the AllPrep DNA/RNA mini kit. Between late 2015 and March 2016, about five patients in China with histopathologically diagnosed primary liver carcinoma had their tumors surgically resected. At the time of sampling, the patients had chronic HBV infection and had not received any treatment. Five spatially separated regions were sampled per tumor: superior, inferior, left-lateral and right-lateral poles, plus the tumor centre. Histological examination found more than 85% viable tumor cells in every tumor sample. Each fresh piece of tumor and adjacent tissue was cut in two, with one half stored in RNAlater at -80 degrees C and the other half sent for histology. From the cysteine through the phenylalanine, the CDR3 covers 13 amino acids. Of all the DNA, just the CDR3 is kept, 39 bases in frame from base 1. From the germline V gene, CDR1 is SGHTS and CDR2 is YDEGEE.

A constant-region primer and ProtoScript II reverse transcriptase were used to reverse-transcribe TCRbeta-specific cDNA from around 540 ng total RNA. The TCRbeta libraries were prepared through three rounds of nested multiplex PCR following a slightly modified ARM-PCR procedure. Multiplex TRBV1-TRBV30 forward primers and a Cbeta reverse primer were used in the first two PCR rounds, each of which was run for around 10 cycles. A final 25-cycle PCR with Deep VentR polymerase added sample barcodes and Illumina adapters. Before sequencing, amplicons between 200 and 500 bp were purified from gel using a QIAquick gel extraction kit. The TCRbeta amplicons were sequenced with 250-bp paired-end reads on an Illumina HiSeq 2500. The authors' pipeline ran thus. Trimmomatic v0.33 was used to quality-trim the reads, and FLASH v1.2.11 was used to merge paired reads so that full CDR3 sequences could be recovered. V, D and J germline segments were assigned to the rearranged TCRbeta sequences using MiGEC v1.2.1b. Clonotype statistics and Shannon-Wiener diversity indices were computed with VDJtools v1.0.0. To cut down on sampling bias, every analysis after diversity analysis relied on just the 250 most abundant clonotypes from each sample. The public reads were quality trimmed at Q25 with fastp and then assembled into clones with MiXCR by TCRdb, keeping productive beta chains. Identical CDR3 protein sequences are pooled into one entry, listed with their most common genes and DNA. TCRdb, not the authors, supplied the V and J calls. The sample table shows 25,000 to 35,000 distinct CDR3 sequences, and roughly two thirds are seen once. The top ten clones comprise over 25% of the sample.

The chain couples TRBV5-8 to TRBJ2-1, and 9 junction bases match TRBD1. The sequence came from a woman aged 30 to 39 with primary liver carcinoma and hepatitis B virus infection. Sequencing used liver tumor tissue from sampling region 3. The sample's cell subset or site label is to be understood as: tumor region T3, left-lateral pole. The CDR3 corresponds to CASSLDRGNDQFF. The sequenced DNA: TGTGCAAGCAGCTTGGACAGGGGCAATGATCAGTTCTTC.